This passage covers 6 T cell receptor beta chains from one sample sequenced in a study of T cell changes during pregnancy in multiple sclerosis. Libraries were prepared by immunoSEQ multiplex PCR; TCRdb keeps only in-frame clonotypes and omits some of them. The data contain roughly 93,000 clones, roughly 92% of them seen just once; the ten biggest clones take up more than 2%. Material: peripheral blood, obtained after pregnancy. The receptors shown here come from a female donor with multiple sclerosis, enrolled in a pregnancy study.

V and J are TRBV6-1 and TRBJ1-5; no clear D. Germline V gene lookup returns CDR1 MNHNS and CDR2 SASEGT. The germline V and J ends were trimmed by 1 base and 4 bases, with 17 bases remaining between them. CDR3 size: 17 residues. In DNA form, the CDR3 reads TGTGCCAGCAGTGAAGTAAGTACGTTCCCGACTAATCAGCCCCAGCATTTT. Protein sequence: CASSEVSTFPTNQPQHF.

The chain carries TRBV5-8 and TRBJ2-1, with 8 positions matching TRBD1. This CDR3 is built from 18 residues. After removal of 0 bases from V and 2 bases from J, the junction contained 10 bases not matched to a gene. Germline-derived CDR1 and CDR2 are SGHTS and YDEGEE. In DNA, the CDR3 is TGTGCCAGCAGCTTGGGGCAGGGGGCTGTCTCGGCCTACAATGAGCAGTTCTTC. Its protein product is CASSLGQGAVSAYNEQFF.

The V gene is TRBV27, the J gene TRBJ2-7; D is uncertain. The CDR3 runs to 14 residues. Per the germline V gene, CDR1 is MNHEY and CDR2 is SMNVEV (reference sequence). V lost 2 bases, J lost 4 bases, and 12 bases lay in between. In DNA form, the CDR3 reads TGTGCCAGCAGTTTAACAGTCGACGTTTACGAGCAGTACTTC. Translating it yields CASSLTVDVYEQYF.

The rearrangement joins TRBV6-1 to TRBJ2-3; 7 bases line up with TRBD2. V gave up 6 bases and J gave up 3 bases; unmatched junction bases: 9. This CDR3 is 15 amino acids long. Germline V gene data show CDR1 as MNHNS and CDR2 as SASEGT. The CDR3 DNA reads TGTGCCAGCAGGGCCTCGGGGGGAGAAACAGATACGCAGTATTTT. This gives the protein CASRASGGETDTQYF.

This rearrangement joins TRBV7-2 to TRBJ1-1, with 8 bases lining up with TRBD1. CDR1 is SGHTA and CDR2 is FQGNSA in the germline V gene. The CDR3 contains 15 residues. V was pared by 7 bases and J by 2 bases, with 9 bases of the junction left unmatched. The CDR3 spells CASIAVDRVNTEAFF. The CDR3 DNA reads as TGTGCCAGCATCGCCGTGGACAGGGTTAACACTGAAGCTTTCTTT.

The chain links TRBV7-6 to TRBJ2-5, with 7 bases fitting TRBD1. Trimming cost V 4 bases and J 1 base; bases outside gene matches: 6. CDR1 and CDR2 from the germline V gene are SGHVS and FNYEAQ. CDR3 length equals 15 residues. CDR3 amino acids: CASSSNRGFQETQYF. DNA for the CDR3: TGTGCCAGCAGCTCCAACAGGGGTTTCCAAGAGACCCAGTACTTC.